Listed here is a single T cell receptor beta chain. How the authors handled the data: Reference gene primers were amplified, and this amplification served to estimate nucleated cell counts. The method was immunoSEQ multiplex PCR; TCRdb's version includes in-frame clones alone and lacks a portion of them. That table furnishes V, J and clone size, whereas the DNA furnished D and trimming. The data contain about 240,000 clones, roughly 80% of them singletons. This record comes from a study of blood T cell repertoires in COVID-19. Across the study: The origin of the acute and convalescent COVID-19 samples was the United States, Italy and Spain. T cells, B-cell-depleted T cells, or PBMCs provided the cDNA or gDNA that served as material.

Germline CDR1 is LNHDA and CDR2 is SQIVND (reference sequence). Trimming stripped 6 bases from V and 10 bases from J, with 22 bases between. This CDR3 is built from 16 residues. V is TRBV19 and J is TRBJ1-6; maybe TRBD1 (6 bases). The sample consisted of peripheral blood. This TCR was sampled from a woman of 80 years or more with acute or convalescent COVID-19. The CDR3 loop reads CASSPSTGSGFSPLHF. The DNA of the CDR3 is TGTGCCAGTAGCCCCTCTACAGGGTCGGGTTTCTCACCCCTCCACTTT.